These T cell receptor beta chains were read from a single sample in a study of CD8 T cells in Susac syndrome. TCRdb reanalysed the immunoSEQ multiplex PCR reads using MiXCR and keeps one entry per CDR3 protein. The sample gives some 150,000 distinct CDR3 sequences, 95% of which show up once; roughly 0.14% is in the top ten. The sequenced sample was CD4+ T cells from PBMCs. These TCRs come from a human donor with Susac syndrome. CDR3s include the opening cysteine and the closing phenylalanine or tryptophan. D genes are given only for firm matches. Not all rows give a size; the values are once, few, many and, for expanded clones, a class.

>.|TRBV12-3/TRBV12-4|TRBJ2-4|.
CASSLVQTPQYF
TGTGCCAGCAGTTTAGTCCAGACTCCGCAGTACTTC
>.|TRBV28|TRBJ1-4|.
CASRRANEKLFF
TGTGCCAGCCGCAGGGCTAATGAAAAACTGTTTTTT
>.|TRBV20-1|TRBJ2-1|.
CSARRDTGTTGDEQFF
TGCAGTGCTAGAAGGGACACCGGGACTACTGGGGATGAGCAGTTCTTC
>few|TRBV20-1|TRBJ1-2|.
CSARAATNYGYTF
TGCAGTGCTAGAGCCGCTACTAACTATGGCTACACCTTC
>.|TRBV4-1|TRBJ2-3|TRBD2
CASSPRGSGRPDTQYF
TGCGCCAGCAGCCCCCGGGGTAGCGGGAGACCAGATACGCAGTATTTT
>once|TRBV11-3|TRBJ1-2|TRBD1
CASSSGGLNLTF
TGTGCCAGCAGCTCAGGGGGGCTGAACCTTACCTTC
>once|TRBV9|TRBJ2-3|TRBD1
CASSSRAGQGGTDTQYF
TGTGCCAGCAGCTCGAGGGCGGGACAGGGCGGCACAGATACGCAGTATTTT
>once|TRBV12-3/TRBV12-4|TRBJ2-5|.
CASSLAPETTQYF
TGTGCCAGCAGTTTAGCGCCTGAAACGACCCAGTACTTC
>once|TRBV11-3|TRBJ1-5|.
CASSPGWGTYSNQPQHF
TGTGCCAGCAGCCCTGGGTGGGGGACGTATAGCAATCAGCCCCAGCATTTT
>.|TRBV3-1|TRBJ1-1|.
CASSQARVQGENTEAFF
TGTGCCAGCAGCCAAGCTCGGGTACAGGGAGAGAACACTGAAGCTTTCTTT
>.|TRBV28|TRBJ2-5|.
CASSLPSPVETQYF
TGTGCCAGCAGTTTACCGTCCCCAGTAGAGACCCAGTACTTC
>.|TRBV20-1|TRBJ1-5|TRBD1
CSASSGTGTSNQPQHF
TGCAGTGCTAGTTCTGGGACAGGGACTAGCAATCAGCCCCAGCATTTT
>.|TRBV28|TRBJ1-5|TRBD1
CASSLVGTGGLGPQHF
TGTGCCAGCAGTTTAGTAGGGACAGGGGGCCTAGGACCCCAGCATTTT
>.|TRBV11-2|TRBJ1-4|.
CASSLAGPTNEKLFF
TGTGCCAGCAGCTTAGCAGGCCCAACTAATGAAAAACTGTTTTTT
>.|TRBV12-3/TRBV12-4|TRBJ1-5|.
CASSPTGFVGNQPQHF
TGTGCCAGCAGTCCCACAGGGTTTGTCGGCAATCAGCCCCAGCATTTT
>once|TRBV20-1|TRBJ1-5|.
CSARDHGYQPQHF
TGCAGTGCTAGAGATCATGGTTATCAGCCCCAGCATTTT
>.|TRBV9|TRBJ1-1|.
CASSVGPGNTEAFF
TGTGCCAGCAGCGTAGGGCCAGGGAACACTGAAGCTTTCTTT
>.|TRBV28|TRBJ2-1|TRBD2
CASSLPGGNNEQFF
TGTGCCAGCAGTTTACCGGGGGGGAACAATGAGCAGTTCTTC
>.|TRBV5-1|TRBJ2-7|TRBD1
CASSGATGGSYEQYF
TGCGCCAGCAGCGGGGCGACAGGGGGCTCCTACGAGCAGTACTTC
>.|TRBV3-1|TRBJ2-2|.
CASSLPLGTGELFF
TGTGCCAGCAGCCTCCCCCTGGGCACCGGGGAGCTGTTTTTT
>.|TRBV20-1|TRBJ1-3|.
CSARVDGTPSSGNTIYF
TGCAGTGCTAGAGTAGACGGGACACCCAGCTCTGGAAACACCATATATTTT
>.|TRBV6-6|TRBJ1-2|.
CASERAEANYGYTF
TGTGCCAGCGAACGGGCAGAAGCTAACTATGGCTACACCTTC
>.|TRBV7-8|TRBJ1-1|.
CASIPTRVMNTEAFF
TGTGCCAGCATCCCAACTCGCGTCATGAACACTGAAGCTTTCTTT
>.|TRBV12-3/TRBV12-4|TRBJ1-2|.
CASSLNRNYGYTF
TGTGCCAGCAGTTTAAACCGAAACTATGGCTACACCTTC
>.|TRBV23-1|TRBJ1-2|TRBD1
CASAPGQGDNGYTF
TGCGCCAGCGCTCCCGGACAGGGGGATAATGGCTACACCTTC
>.|TRBV20-1|TRBJ2-1|TRBD2
CSATGTSGSDEQFF
TGCAGTGCCACCGGGACTAGCGGGAGCGATGAGCAGTTCTTC
>.|TRBV2|TRBJ1-5|.
CASWAGPQGQPQHF
TGTGCCAGCTGGGCAGGGCCACAAGGTCAGCCCCAGCATTTT
>.|TRBV6-2/TRBV6-3|TRBJ2-7|TRBD1
CASSYPRTGHSYEQYF
TGTGCCAGCAGTTACCCCCGGACAGGACATTCCTACGAGCAGTACTTC
>.|TRBV20-1|TRBJ1-1|.
CSASLFGGRGTEAFF
TGCAGTGCTAGTTTGTTCGGGGGGCGCGGGACTGAAGCTTTCTTT
>.|TRBV6-1|TRBJ2-2|TRBD2
CASRPAVAGGQGGELFF
TGTGCCAGCAGGCCGGCGGTAGCGGGGGGGCAAGGCGGGGAGCTGTTTTTT
>.|TRBV21-1|TRBJ2-7|.
CASPGTGTYEQYF
TGTGCCAGCCCCGGGACAGGGACCTACGAGCAGTACTTC
>.|TRBV20-1|TRBJ1-2|.
CSASRRSYYGYTF
TGCAGTGCTTCTCGACGGTCGTACTATGGCTACACCTTC
>.|TRBV5-8|TRBJ2-4|.
CASSLGGAKNIQYF
TGTGCCAGCAGCTTGGGAGGGGCCAAAAACATTCAGTACTTC
>once|TRBV7-2|TRBJ2-1|.
CASSQTLGEQFF
TGTGCCAGCAGTCAGACACTGGGTGAGCAGTTCTTC
>once|TRBV3-1|TRBJ1-5|.
CASSQSGPQPQHF
TGTGCCAGCAGCCAATCTGGGCCTCAGCCCCAGCATTTT
>.|TRBV30|TRBJ2-5|.
CAWSVGWVRETQYF
TGTGCCTGGAGTGTAGGGTGGGTGAGAGAGACCCAGTACTTC
>.|TRBV9|TRBJ2-3|.
CASSVAIGGGTDTQYF
TGTGCCAGCAGCGTAGCTATTGGCGGGGGCACAGATACGCAGTATTTT
>.|TRBV6-6|TRBJ1-2|.
CASSPGRGYTF
TGTGCCAGCAGCCCCGGTCGGGGCTACACCTTC
>.|TRBV10-3|TRBJ1-5|.
CAISELEGNQPQHF
TGTGCCATCAGTGAGTTGGAAGGGAATCAGCCCCAGCATTTT
>.|TRBV3-1|TRBJ2-1|TRBD2
CASSQAGLAGAGNEQFF
TGTGCCAGCAGCCAAGCCGGACTAGCGGGGGCGGGTAATGAGCAGTTCTTC
>once|TRBV6-5|TRBJ1-1|.
CASSYSRVDTEAFF
TGTGCCAGCAGTTACTCGAGGGTTGACACTGAAGCTTTCTTT
>.|TRBV20-1|TRBJ1-1|TRBD1
CSALGQGVTEAFF
TGCAGTGCATTGGGACAGGGGGTCACTGAAGCTTTCTTT
>.|TRBV5-1|TRBJ2-5|.
CASSASPQETQYF
TGCGCCAGCAGCGCGAGCCCCCAAGAGACCCAGTACTTC